This T cell receptor beta chain was retrieved from a study of beta chain features in type 1 diabetes. Study-wide results and caveats: These data did not resolve whether HLA type affects TCRB rearrangement. For patients, the naive, central memory and Treg TCRB repertoires appeared more alike than for healthy donors. There were fewer insertions and more deletions at the VDJ junctions of type 1 diabetes patients.

As every portion of the isolated RNA was reverse transcribed, the sequencing read expressed TCRB transcripts. The table came from immunoSEQ multiplex PCR; TCRdb's copy has only in-frame clones and leaves some out. The data show about 410,000 clones, over 11% seen once. This clone was observed a handful of times. Its cognate antigen is unknown. On average, the one heparinised blood draw given by each donor was around 110 mL. The clonotype originates from a man aged 30 to 45 in good health. Sample: naive CD4+ T cells from blood.

As DNA, the CDR3 is TGTGCCAGCAGCTTGATTTGGGGGGCAGATACGCAGTATTTT. The encoded protein is CASSLIWGADTQYF. V usage is TRBV11-1 and J usage is TRBJ2-3; TRBD2 is a possible D gene (6 bases). Germline V gene data show CDR1 as SGHAT and CDR2 as FQDESV (reference sequence). Between the trimmed V and J ends, which lost 3 bases and 4 bases, there was a span of 11 bases. The length of the CDR3 is 14 residues.